Following are 28 T cell receptor beta chains from one sample sequenced in a study of T-cell reconstitution after alpha-beta-depleted transplantation in children. Unique molecular identifiers were incorporated into the prepared TCRbeta library. MiXCR, run by TCRdb on the PCR reads, gives a single entry per CDR3 protein. Found here are approximately 1,000,000 distinct CDR3 sequences, roughly 31% of them singletons; the top ten hold about 28%. The input for sequencing was PBMCs, mostly from graft donor cells, taken 360 days after TCRalphabeta/CD19-depleted stem cell transplant. Receptors originate from a boy less than two years old who had a stem cell transplant for SCID, so the T cells may come from the graft donor.

This clonotype was counted only a few times. The chain uses TRBV20-1 and TRBJ2-5; D is uncertain. The V and J ends lost 5 bases and 2 bases respectively, with 6 bases between them. CDR3 length equals 11 residues. Germline V lookup: CDR1 DFQATT, CDR2 SNEGSKA (reference sequence). The CDR3 reads CSASTQETQYF. CDR3 coding DNA: TGCAGTGCTTCGACTCAAGAGACCCAGTACTTC.

V and J are TRBV29-1 and TRBJ1-1, with a weak D call TRBD1 (5 bases). The germline V gene has CDR1 SQVTM and CDR2 ANQGSEA. The CDR3 is made up of 14 amino acids. V was clipped by 6 bases and J by 5 bases, with 19 bases between them. In nucleotides, the CDR3 is TGCAGCGTCTCGGTGAGGGGATATAAGACTGAAGCTTTCTTT. Its protein product is CSVSVRGYKTEAFF.

This chain joins TRBV7-9 and TRBJ2-5; 7 bases fit TRBD1. The J segment lost 2 bases and the V segment lost 3 bases, leaving 9 bases of the junction unmatched. CDR3 length: 16 residues. The V gene's germline CDR1 is SEHNR and CDR2 FQNEAQ (reference sequence). The CDR3 region is CASSFEQGKGQETQYF. The DNA of the CDR3 is TGTGCCAGCAGCTTCGAACAGGGGAAGGGTCAAGAGACCCAGTACTTC.

In its sample, this clonotype was seen a few times. This sequence joins TRBV7-2 and TRBJ2-5, with 8 nucleotides matching TRBD1. The V gene's germline CDR1 is SGHTA and CDR2 FQGNSA. V shed 5 bases and J 2 bases; nucleotides not matched to a gene: 7. This CDR3 has 15 residues. The CDR3 DNA reads TGTGCCAGCAGCACCCGGGGACAGGTTCAAGAGACCCAGTACTTC. Translating it yields CASSTRGQVQETQYF.

This clonotype was counted only a few times. J is TRBJ2-1 and V is TRBV9; TRBD1 matches at 8 bases. Germline V CDR1 and CDR2: SGDLS, YYNGEE. The V gene end was trimmed by 5 bases and the J gene end by 6 bases; junction bases not matched to a gene: 10. The CDR3 totals 15 residues. CDR3 nucleotides: TGTGCCAGCAGACCCGGACAGGGAGGAGGCAATGAGCAGTTCTTC. This translates into CASRPGQGGGNEQFF.

The rearrangement uses TRBV20-1 and TRBJ1-6; D uncertain. This CDR3 spans 14 amino acids. In germline, CDR1 is DFQATT, CDR2 SNEGSKA (reference sequence). Trimming took off 6 bases at V and 2 bases at J, with 11 bases between the two ends. In DNA form, the CDR3 reads TGCAGTGCCATAGAACCAACCTATAATTCACCCCTCCACTTT. As protein: CSAIEPTYNSPLHF.

This clonotype was seen more than once but under ten times. The genes are TRBV6-5 and TRBJ2-1; 9 bases are a match to TRBD1. Losses at the gene ends were 2 bases for V and 9 bases for J; bases not matched to a gene: 5. The CDR3 totals 14 residues. Germline values: CDR1 MNHEY, CDR2 SVGAGI. The CDR3 reads CASSYRTGVGEQFF. CDR3 nucleotides: TGTGCCAGCAGTTACCGGACAGGGGTCGGTGAGCAGTTCTTC.

Many counts were recorded for this clonotype. This chain connects TRBV4-1 to TRBJ2-1, with 10 bases fitting TRBD2. V shed 4 bases, J shed 9 bases, and the junction held 21 bases outside the gene matches. Germline loops: CDR1 MGHRA, CDR2 YSYEKL. The CDR3 spans 19 residues. In nucleotides, the CDR3 is TGCGCCAGCAGCCCGGAAGAGGGGGGGACTAGCGCCCTGGCAGGTGAGCAGTTCTTC. Translated: CASSPEEGGTSALAGEQFF.

The rearrangement links TRBV4-1 to TRBJ1-3; D remains ambiguous. The CDR3 loop spans 15 amino acids. Germline CDR1 reads MGHRA; CDR2 reads YSYEKL. The ends were cut back, 1 base at V and 0 bases at J, with 7 bases in the middle. This CDR3 is CASSQGGISGNTIYF. The CDR3 region has the DNA TGCGCCAGCAGCCAAGGGGGTATCTCTGGAAACACCATATATTTT.

The chain uses TRBV11-1 and TRBJ1-2; D uncertain. The CDR3 contains 12 residues. CDR1 and CDR2 (germline): SGHAT, FQDESV (reference sequence). Trimming pared 2 bases from V and 7 bases from J, leaving 8 bases between. The CDR3 is CASSLMVPGYTF. The CDR3 coding sequence is TGTGCCAGCAGCTTAATGGTACCTGGCTACACCTTC.

The sample holds a few counts of this clonotype. V is TRBV12-3 or TRBV12-4 and J is TRBJ1-3; D is unresolved. Trimming removed 1 base at V and 2 bases at J, with 6 bases between. The CDR3 length is 14 residues. The CDR3 bases are TGTGCCAGCAGTTTAGAGAGGGCTGGAAACACCATATATTTT. It yields the protein CASSLERAGNTIYF.

The chain uses TRBV3-1 and TRBJ1-5; D ambiguous. V lost 4 bases and J 1 base, leaving 8 bases between the germline ends. CDR1 is LGHDT, CDR2 YNNKEL, per germline (reference sequence). CDR3 size: 14 residues. Here the CDR3 reads CASSPVISNQPQHF. For the CDR3, the DNA is TGTGCCAGCAGCCCGGTAATAAGCAATCAGCCCCAGCATTTT. The full variable domain, rest sourced from reference TRBV3-1 and TRBJ1-5, is DTAVSQTPKYLVTQMGNDKSIKCEQNLGHDTMYWYKQDSKKFLKIMFSYNNKELIINETVPNRFSPKSPDKAHLNLHINSLELGDSAVYFCASSPVISNQPQHFGDGTRLSIL.

This clonotype appeared once. The chain recombines TRBV5-5 with TRBJ1-2, with D perhaps TRBD1 (5 bases). The length of the CDR3 is 15 residues. Germline lookup yields CDR1 SGHKS and CDR2 YYEKEE (reference sequence). With 3 bases removed from V and 4 bases from J, the gap between germline ends came to 16 bases. Written as DNA, the CDR3 is TGTGCCAGCAGCTCCCACAGGATGTGGACCTATGGCTACACCTTC. It yields the protein CASSSHRMWTYGYTF.

The chain links TRBV7-3 to TRBJ2-1; 8 bases agree with TRBD1. Germline loops: CDR1 SGHTA, CDR2 FQGTGA. The CDR3 spans 15 residues. J lost 0 bases, V lost 5 bases, and 3 bases had no gene match. The CDR3 nucleotides are TGTGCCAGCAGCCAGGACAGGGACTCCTACAATGAGCAGTTCTTC. This translates into CASSQDRDSYNEQFF. Filled out from reference TRBV7-3 and TRBJ2-1, the complete variable domain reads GAGVSQTPSNKVTEKGKYVELRCDPISGHTALYWYRQSLGQGPEFLIYFQGTGAADDSGLPNDRFFAVRPEGSVSTLKIQRTERGDSAVYLCASSQDRDSYNEQFFGPGTRLTVL.

This chain uses TRBV10-1 with TRBJ2-2; 14 nucleotides match TRBD2. The CDR3 is made up of 19 amino acids. The V segment lost 9 bases and the J segment 5 bases; nucleotides outside the gene matches: 17. CDR1 is WNHNN, CDR2 SYGVQD, per germline (reference sequence). CDR3 region: CASAPGTSGGPLGTGELFF. The CDR3 region has the DNA TGCGCCAGTGCTCCCGGGACTAGCGGGGGTCCCCTGGGGACCGGGGAGCTGTTTTTT.

This clonotype was counted a few times. The chain combines TRBV7-6 with TRBJ2-7, with 10 positions matching TRBD1. The trim removed 5 bases at V and 3 bases at J, leaving 13 bases unmatched. The CDR3 is 17 residues long. In germline, CDR1 is SGHVS, CDR2 FNYEAQ. CDR3 DNA sequence: TGTGCCAGCAGCCCGAGCCCGGGGACAGGGGTTTTCTACGAGCAGTACTTC. This gives the protein CASSPSPGTGVFYEQYF.

The chain uses TRBV7-9 and TRBJ2-5, with 9 bases matching TRBD1. The CDR3 is made up of 17 amino acids. The V and J ends lost 5 bases and 0 bases, in that order; junction bases with no gene match: 10. Per germline, CDR1 SEHNR and CDR2 FQNEAQ (reference sequence). CDR3 residues: CASSTPLGQGNQETQYF. CDR3 nucleotide sequence: TGTGCCAGCAGCACCCCATTAGGACAGGGGAACCAAGAGACCCAGTACTTC.

A few counts support this clonotype. The J gene is TRBJ2-7, the V gene TRBV29-1; maybe TRBD1 (5 bases). The CDR3 loop spans 14 amino acids. The V and J ends lost 4 bases and 5 bases respectively, with 18 bases between them. Germline V CDR1 and CDR2: SQVTM, ANQGSEA. The CDR3 nucleotides read TGCAGCGTTGGAAAGCAGGGTATAATCGACGAGCAGTACTTC. This translates into CSVGKQGIIDEQYF.

This chain connects TRBV2 to TRBJ2-7; no firm D call. Trimming stripped 8 bases from V and 2 bases from J, with 7 bases between. This CDR3 is 11 amino acids long. CDR1 is SNHLY and CDR2 is FYNNEI in the germline V gene. CDR3 bases: TGTGCCAGCGCACTAACCTACGAGCAGTACTTC. Its translation is CASALTYEQYF.

This clonotype was observed a few times. The CDR3 reads CASSPHDGAGAEAFF. CDR3 nucleotide sequence: TGTGCCAGCTCACCGCATGACGGAGCAGGGGCTGAAGCTTTCTTT. The chain couples TRBV18 to TRBJ1-1; D is perhaps TRBD1 (6 bases). Trimming left V 3 bases short and J 6 bases short, with 17 bases between. This CDR3 contains 15 residues. Germline CDR1 KGHSH, CDR2 LQKENI.

This chain joins TRBV6-1 and TRBJ2-5, with TRBD2 identical over 7 bases. J lost 3 bases, V lost 8 bases, and 9 bases had no gene match. Germline V lookup: CDR1 MNHNS, CDR2 SASEGT. This CDR3 has 14 residues. The CDR3 protein is CASSRGGFKETQYF. CDR3 bases: TGTGCCAGCTCCCGCGGGGGTTTCAAAGAGACCCAGTACTTC.

This rearrangement joins TRBV12-3 or TRBV12-4 to TRBJ2-1, with D tentatively TRBD1 (6 bases). Trimming removed 3 bases at V and 5 bases at J, with 11 bases between. This CDR3 region has 14 residues. DNA for the CDR3: TGTGCCAGCAGTTTCCTGGGACAAAACAATGAGCAGTTCTTC. Translating it yields CASSFLGQNNEQFF.

This clonotype has more than one count but fewer than ten. The rearrangement links TRBV12-3 or TRBV12-4 to TRBJ1-5; D uncertain. The CDR3 is 13 residues long. V dropped 6 bases and J dropped 4 bases, with 10 bases sitting between them. DNA of the CDR3: TGTGCCAGCAGCTCTAGGGCAAATCAGCCCCAGCATTTT. Protein: CASSSRANQPQHF.

This clonotype has more than one count but fewer than ten. The V call is TRBV20-1, the J call TRBJ2-1; D is ambiguous. V was pared by 4 bases and J by 0 bases, with 7 bases between. CDR1 and CDR2 from the germline V gene are DFQATT and SNEGSKA (reference sequence). The CDR3 covers 13 residues. For the CDR3, the DNA is TGCAGTGCTAACGGTCTCTCCTACAATGAGCAGTTCTTC. It encodes CSANGLSYNEQFF.

The chain carries TRBV12-3 or TRBV12-4 and TRBJ2-2, with 9 bases identical to TRBD1. The CDR3 is made up of 16 amino acids. V shed 6 bases and J 3 bases; nucleotides not matched to a gene: 8. Here the CDR3 reads CASSLGQGRYTGELFF. The CDR3 region has the DNA TGTGCCAGCAGCTTGGGACAGGGCAGGTACACCGGGGAGCTGTTTTTT.

A few counts support this clonotype. This chain uses TRBV12-3 or TRBV12-4 with TRBJ2-5; TRBD1 matches 8 bases. The CDR3 runs 14 residues. J lost 5 bases, V lost 6 bases, and 8 bases had no gene match. CDR3 bases: TGTGCCAGCAGCGCCCCAGGGGGCGTGGAGACCCAGTACTTC. Protein product: CASSAPGGVETQYF.

This clonotype was seen a handful of times. V gene TRBV5-1 combines with J gene TRBJ2-5; 8 bases are shared with TRBD2. The ends lost 1 base at V and 1 base at J; junction bases unmatched: 6. CDR1 SGHRS and CDR2 YFSETQ come from the germline V gene. The CDR3 is 16 residues long. Here the CDR3 reads CASSLPSGGPQETQYF. The CDR3 region has the DNA TGCGCCAGCAGCTTGCCCAGCGGGGGCCCCCAAGAGACCCAGTACTTC.

This clonotype turned up a few times. The rearrangement links TRBV29-1 to TRBJ2-1, with D perhaps TRBD1 or TRBD2 (6 bases each). V shed 0 bases and J shed 7 bases, with 22 bases lying between them. CDR1 and CDR2 (germline): SQVTM, ANQGSEA. This CDR3 has 17 residues. CDR3 coding DNA: TGCAGCGTTGAAGATTCCCCGGGGGCAGGGATGGGGAATGAGCAGTTCTTC. Amino acid sequence: CSVEDSPGAGMGNEQFF.